This T cell receptor (beta chain) derives from a study of a mutant IDH1 vaccine in newly diagnosed glioma. Clones were sequenced by immunoSEQ multiplex PCR, and TCRdb holds only the in-frame ones, with some missing. Of about 59,000 clones listed, 70% to 90% are singletons. Time point indicated: week 5, during vaccination. Doses consisted of 300 ug of mutant IDH1 20-mer peptide each, paired with topical imiquimod. In the case of this clone: What it binds is unknown.

The germline V gene has CDR1 SGHTS and CDR2 YDEGEE. Trimming removed 0 bases at V and 4 bases at J, with 16 bases between. The CDR3 runs to 16 residues. The sequencing used PBMCs, collected from a glioma patient whose treatment included an IDH1 peptide vaccine. The gene calls are TRBV5-8 and TRBJ2-5, with D perhaps being TRBD1 or TRBD2 (5 bases each). The receptor was isolated from a woman in her thirties or forties with glioma. CDR3 protein: CASSLEGLAGPETQYF. The CDR3 nucleotides are TGTGCCAGCAGCTTGGAGGGGCTAGCCGGCCCAGAGACCCAGTACTTC.